Here is one T cell receptor (beta chain) with its context. V lost 3 bases and J lost 0; bases outside the gene matches: 6. The CDR3 extends over 16 amino acids. Germline V lookup: CDR1 LGHDT, CDR2 YNNKEL (reference sequence). Clones were read by immunoSEQ multiplex PCR, and TCRdb kept only the in-frame ones, dropping some. The top ten hold roughly 3.4% of the sample, which has under 200,000 clones, under 90% seen once. The record originates from a study of blood T cell repertoires in COVID-19. For the study at large: Samples came from the United States, Italy and Spain, spanning acute and convalescent COVID-19.

Sequencing was performed on PBMCs or T cells enriched from blood (not recorded which). The source is a woman aged 55-75 years who had recovered from COVID-19. The chain is built from TRBV3-1 (or the pseudogene TRBV3-2) and TRBJ2-5, with 8 bases lining up with TRBD2. The CDR3, as DNA: TGTGCCAGCAGCCACTCACTAGCGGTAAACCAAGAGACCCAGTACTTC. Protein: CASSHSLAVNQETQYF.